This T cell receptor (beta chain) was documented in a study of CXCR3-negative and CXCR3-positive naive CD8 T cells. Overall study findings and caveats: CXCR3-positive naive cells had TRB CDR3s that were more hydrophobic than CXCR3-negative naive cells had. Naive subsets did not differ in surface CD5, and the authors estimated TCR strength using properties of the TRB CDR3.

Researchers prepared the TRB cDNA libraries using 5' RACE with UMI labels. With the 5' RACE reads reprocessed, TCRdb shows one record per CDR3 protein and no DNA. This repertoire comprises over 95,000 distinct CDR3 sequences; its ten largest clones make up approximately 0.38%. With respect to this clonotype: Its antigen remains unknown.

CDR1 SQVTM and CDR2 ANQGSEA come from the germline V gene. This CDR3 is 12 amino acids long. Each CD8+ T cell subset was flow-sorted in triplicate. Every sort contained approximately 290,000 cells. This sequence was found in a human donor in good health. Some clones in this sample may be carry-over from other donors' samples. The chain has TRBV29-1 and TRBJ1-2; there is no DNA to check the TCRdb D call of TRBD1. Material for sequencing was naive CXCR3+ CD8+ T cells from blood. Indicated subset: CD45RO-CCR7+CD27+CD95- naive CD8+ T cells expressing CXCR3 (TNR3+). The CDR3 reads CSVEAPGDGYTF.